The TCR beta chain under discussion was sequenced for a study of shared clonotypes between healthy human individuals. TCRdb keeps only in-frame clones here, not all; method: immunoSEQ multiplex PCR. The table has 300,000 to 400,000 clones, around 72% seen once; the top ten hold under 13%. Donors were Caucasian adults residing in Nashville, Tennessee, USA. Negatively enriched CD4+ T cells were divided by CD45RA into naive and memory. The CDR3 runs to 13 residues. Germline V lookup: CDR1 SQVTM, CDR2 ANQGSEA. Trimming left V 1 base short and J 7 bases short, with 11 bases between. Study-level results: It was observed that about 5% of naive CD4 clonotypes were shared across a handful of donors. In having few donors, the study represented limited genetic and exposure-history diversity.

As for this clone: The antigen is undetermined. Other DNA sequences in this sample translate to the same CDR3.

The source is a man aged 25-40 years in good health. The sequenced material came from memory CD4+ T cells sorted from blood. Subset indicated: CD45RA-negative fraction. This chain connects TRBV29-1 to TRBJ1-5; no reliable D call. CDR3 sequence reads: CSVEGGPGQPQHF. The DNA of the CDR3 is TGCAGCGTTGAAGGAGGGCCCGGACAGCCCCAGCATTTT.